These 11 T cell receptor beta chains share one sample of origin, sequenced in a study of CD8 T cells in ankylosing spondylitis. The study's findings and limits: For ankylosing spondylitis blood, a TCR beta motif of 7 or 8 highly homologous variants appeared characteristic.

Each CDR3 protein is one row after TCRdb ran MiXCR on the 5' RACE reads. The table shows around 770,000 distinct CDR3 sequences, with over 9.5% occurring only once. For these TCRs, the target antigens are not known. Sequencing was performed on blood, either unsorted or a sorted T cell fraction (not recorded which). The receptor set was obtained from a male donor with ankylosing spondylitis.

In this sample, this clonotype turned up a few times. The chain recombines TRBV6-2 or TRBV6-3 with TRBJ2-7; D may be TRBD2 (6 bases). The CDR3 sequence is 14 residues long. The V gene's germline CDR1 is MNHEY and CDR2 SVGEGT. Trimming took 6 bases from V and 1 from J, leaving 13 bases between them. In nucleotides, the CDR3 is TGTGCCAGCAGCCGACTAGGACCTTCCTACGAGCAGTACTTC. Amino acid sequence: CASSRLGPSYEQYF.

This clonotype came up a few times. The gene calls are TRBV5-6 and TRBJ2-5, with D hard to call. The CDR3 totals 12 residues. Germline V gives CDR1 SGHDT, CDR2 YYEEEE. The germline V and J ends were trimmed by 5 bases and 5 bases, with 10 bases remaining between them. The CDR3 is CASSRIVETQYF. The CDR3 coding sequence is TGTGCCAGCAGTCGTATCGTGGAGACCCAGTACTTC. The full variable domain, rest sourced from reference TRBV5-6 and TRBJ2-5, is DAGVTQSPTHLIKTRGQQVTLRCSPKSGHDTVSWYQQALGQGPQFIFQYYEEEERQRGNFPDRFSGHQFPNYSSELNVNALLLGDSALYLCASSRIVETQYFGPGTRLLVL.

The rearrangement links TRBV27 to TRBJ2-3; either TRBD1 or TRBD2 may fit D (5 bases each). CDR3 length: 14 residues. The V end lost 6 bases, the J end lost 3 bases, and 13 bases lay between the germline ends. CDR1 and CDR2 from the germline V gene are MNHEY and SMNVEV (reference sequence). CDR3 nucleotides: TGTGCCAGCAGACGGGACCCCAGAACAGATACGCAGTATTTT. This translates into CASRRDPRTDTQYF.

The chain is built from TRBV5-1 and TRBJ2-1, with 8 bases identical to TRBD2. CDR3 length equals 14 residues. In germline, CDR1 is SGHRS, CDR2 YFSETQ. V lost 1 base to trimming and J lost 9 bases; unmatched junction nucleotides: 6. CDR3: CASSLQAGGFEQFF. The CDR3 DNA reads TGCGCCAGCAGCTTGCAGGCGGGAGGCTTTGAGCAGTTCTTC.

The rearrangement joins TRBV20-1 to TRBJ2-6; no firm D call. Trimming shortened V by 0 bases and J by 0 bases, and 12 bases separated the two germline ends. Per the germline V gene, CDR1 is DFQATT and CDR2 is SNEGSKA (reference sequence). There are 17 residues in the CDR3. CDR3 region: CSARDPATDSGANVLTF. In DNA, the CDR3 is TGCAGTGCTAGAGATCCAGCAACGGACTCTGGGGCCAACGTCCTGACTTTC.

This rearrangement joins TRBV20-1 to TRBJ2-1; D is uncertain. The germline V gene has CDR1 DFQATT and CDR2 SNEGSKA (reference sequence). Trimming left V 4 bases short and J 0 bases short, with 4 bases between. The CDR3 has 12 residues. CDR3 coding DNA: TGCAGTGCTACTCGCTCCTACAATGAGCAGTTCTTC. Translated, it gives CSATRSYNEQFF.

This clonotype was recorded a few times. The chain is built from TRBV12-3 or TRBV12-4 and TRBJ1-5, with TRBD1 matching over 9 bases. Trimming removed 2 bases from V and 3 bases from J; junction bases left unmatched: 2. The CDR3 has 15 residues. CDR3 amino acids: CASSLRDRVNQPQHF. CDR3 DNA sequence: TGTGCCAGCAGTTTAAGGGACAGGGTCAATCAGCCCCAGCATTTT.

This clonotype was detected many times. The gene calls are TRBV11-2 and TRBJ2-1; perhaps D is TRBD1 or TRBD2 (5 bases each). The germline V and J ends were trimmed by 5 bases and 0 bases, with 26 bases remaining between them. The CDR3 extends over 20 amino acids. Germline V gene lookup returns CDR1 SGHAT and CDR2 FQNNGV. The CDR3 DNA reads TGTGCCAGCAGCCAACCGGGAATGGCGACTGGGGGTAGCTCCTACAATGAGCAGTTCTTC. Translating it yields CASSQPGMATGGSSYNEQFF.

The rearrangement links TRBV6-1 to TRBJ2-1, with 10 bases lining up with TRBD2. V lost 4 bases and J lost 2; bases outside the gene matches: 8. The CDR3 covers 17 residues. Germline values: CDR1 MNHNS, CDR2 SASEGT. CDR3 sequence: CASSAWSGLATYNEQFF. The CDR3 DNA reads as TGTGCCAGCAGTGCGTGGTCGGGACTAGCGACCTACAATGAGCAGTTCTTC.

This clonotype has a handful of counts. The V call is TRBV18, the J call TRBJ1-4; no firm D call. CDR3 size: 16 residues. The V gene's germline CDR1 is KGHSH and CDR2 LQKENI. Trimming pared 3 bases from V and 5 bases from J, leaving 16 bases between. CDR3 sequence (DNA): TGTGCCAGCTCACCTCTTTCGAGCGCCACCAATGAAAAACTGTTTTTT. Amino acid sequence: CASSPLSSATNEKLFF.

This clonotype has ten or more counts. The chain is built from TRBV5-4 and TRBJ2-5, with a possible D match to TRBD1 (5 bases). CDR1 and CDR2 from the germline V gene are SGHNT and YYREEE (reference sequence). This CDR3 has 14 residues. The V end lost 0 bases, the J end lost 1 base, and 7 bases lay between the germline ends. The CDR3 DNA sequence: TGTGCCAGCAGCTTGGGGACACTCCAAGAGACCCAGTACTTC. This encodes CASSLGTLQETQYF.